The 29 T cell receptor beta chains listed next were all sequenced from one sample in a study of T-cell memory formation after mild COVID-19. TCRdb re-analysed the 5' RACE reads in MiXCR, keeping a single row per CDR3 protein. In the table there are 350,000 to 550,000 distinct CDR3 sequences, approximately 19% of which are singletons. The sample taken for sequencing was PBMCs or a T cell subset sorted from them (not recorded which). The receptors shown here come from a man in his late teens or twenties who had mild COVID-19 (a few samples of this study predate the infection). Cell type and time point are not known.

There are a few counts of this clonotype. The CDR3 sequence is CAWSPAMNTEAFF. CDR3 coding DNA: TGTGCCTGGAGTCCTGCCATGAACACTGAAGCTTTCTTT. This chain joins TRBV30 and TRBJ1-1; D is undetermined. The CDR3 consists of 13 residues. Trimming removed 2 bases at V and 0 bases at J, with 7 bases between. Looked up from germline, CDR1 is GTSNPN and CDR2 is SVGIG (reference sequence).

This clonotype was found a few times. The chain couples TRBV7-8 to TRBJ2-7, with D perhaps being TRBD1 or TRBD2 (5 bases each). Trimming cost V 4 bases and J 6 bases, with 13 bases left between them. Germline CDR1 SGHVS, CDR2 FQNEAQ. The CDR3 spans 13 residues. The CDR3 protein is CASSYDWDREQYF. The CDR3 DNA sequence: TGTGCCAGCAGCTACGACTGGGACCGCGAGCAGTACTTC.

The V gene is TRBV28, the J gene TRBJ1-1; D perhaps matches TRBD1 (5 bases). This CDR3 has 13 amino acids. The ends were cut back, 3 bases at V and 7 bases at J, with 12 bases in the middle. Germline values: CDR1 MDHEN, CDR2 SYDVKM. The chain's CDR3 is CASSFYGTDEAFF. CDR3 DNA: TGTGCCAGCAGTTTCTACGGGACGGATGAAGCTTTCTTT.

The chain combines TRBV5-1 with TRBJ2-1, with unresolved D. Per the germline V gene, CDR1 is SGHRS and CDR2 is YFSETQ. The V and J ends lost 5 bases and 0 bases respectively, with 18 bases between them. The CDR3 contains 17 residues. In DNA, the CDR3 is TGCGCCAGCAGTTACCCGTCCGACGGTATCTCCTACAATGAGCAGTTCTTC. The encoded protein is CASSYPSDGISYNEQFF.

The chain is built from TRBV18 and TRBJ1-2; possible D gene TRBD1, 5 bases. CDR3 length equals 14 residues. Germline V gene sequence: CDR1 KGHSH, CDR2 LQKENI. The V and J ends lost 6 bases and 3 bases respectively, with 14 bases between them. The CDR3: CASSGGLHDYGYTF. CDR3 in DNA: TGTGCCAGCTCCGGGGGGTTGCACGACTATGGCTACACCTTC.

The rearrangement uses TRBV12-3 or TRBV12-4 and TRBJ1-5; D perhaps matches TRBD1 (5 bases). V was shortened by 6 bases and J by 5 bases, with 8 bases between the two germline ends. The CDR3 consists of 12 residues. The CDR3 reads CASSPGYQPQHF. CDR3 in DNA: TGTGCCAGCAGCCCAGGGTATCAGCCCCAGCATTTT.

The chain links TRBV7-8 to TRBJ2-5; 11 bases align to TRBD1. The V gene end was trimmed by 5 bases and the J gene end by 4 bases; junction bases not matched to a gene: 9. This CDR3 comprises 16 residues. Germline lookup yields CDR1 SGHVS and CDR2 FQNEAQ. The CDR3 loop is CASSRTGGIFGETQYF. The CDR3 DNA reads TGTGCCAGCAGCCGGACAGGGGGCATTTTCGGAGAGACCCAGTACTTC. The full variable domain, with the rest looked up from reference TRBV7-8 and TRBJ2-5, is GAGVSQSPRYKVAKRGQDVALRCDPISGHVSLFWYQQALGQGPEFLTYFQNEAQLDKSGLPSDRFFAERPEGSVSTLKIQRTQQEDSAVYLCASSRTGGIFGETQYFGPGTRLLVL.

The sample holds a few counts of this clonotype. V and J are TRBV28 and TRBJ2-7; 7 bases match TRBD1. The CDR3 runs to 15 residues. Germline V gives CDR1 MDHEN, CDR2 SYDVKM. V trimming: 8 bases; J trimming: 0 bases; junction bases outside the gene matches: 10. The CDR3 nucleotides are TGTGCCAGCCAACAAACGGGACAGACCTCCTACGAGCAGTACGTC. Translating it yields CASQQTGQTSYEQYV.

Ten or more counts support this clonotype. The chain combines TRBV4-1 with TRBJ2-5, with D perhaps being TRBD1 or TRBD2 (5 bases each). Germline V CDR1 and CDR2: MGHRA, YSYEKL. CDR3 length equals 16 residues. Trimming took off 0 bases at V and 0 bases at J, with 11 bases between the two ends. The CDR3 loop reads CASSQDRWGYQETQYF. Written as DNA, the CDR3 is TGCGCCAGCAGCCAAGATAGGTGGGGGTACCAAGAGACCCAGTACTTC.

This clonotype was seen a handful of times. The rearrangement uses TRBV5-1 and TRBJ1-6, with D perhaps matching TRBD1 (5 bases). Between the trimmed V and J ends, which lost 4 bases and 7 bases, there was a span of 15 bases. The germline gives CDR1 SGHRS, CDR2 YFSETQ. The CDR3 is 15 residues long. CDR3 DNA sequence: TGCGCCAGCAGCCCCGATGTGGGGCAAAATTCACCCCTCCACTTT. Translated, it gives CASSPDVGQNSPLHF.

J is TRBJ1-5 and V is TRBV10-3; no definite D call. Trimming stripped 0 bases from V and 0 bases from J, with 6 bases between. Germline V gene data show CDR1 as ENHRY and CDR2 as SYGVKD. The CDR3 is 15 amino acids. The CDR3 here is CAISESAYSNQPQHF. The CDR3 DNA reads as TGTGCCATCAGTGAGTCGGCTTATAGCAATCAGCCCCAGCATTTT.

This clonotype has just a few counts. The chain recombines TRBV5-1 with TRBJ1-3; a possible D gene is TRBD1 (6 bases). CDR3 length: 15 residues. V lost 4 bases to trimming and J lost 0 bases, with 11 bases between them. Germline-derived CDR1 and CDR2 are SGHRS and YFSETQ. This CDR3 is CASSLGGDSGNTIYF. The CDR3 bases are TGCGCCAGCAGCCTAGGGGGAGACTCTGGAAACACCATATATTTT.

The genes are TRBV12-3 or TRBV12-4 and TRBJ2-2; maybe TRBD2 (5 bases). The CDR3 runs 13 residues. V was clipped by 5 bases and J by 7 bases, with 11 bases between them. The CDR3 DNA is TGTGCCAGCAGTCCCCGCCGGGACGGGGAGCTGTTTTTT. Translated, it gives CASSPRRDGELFF.

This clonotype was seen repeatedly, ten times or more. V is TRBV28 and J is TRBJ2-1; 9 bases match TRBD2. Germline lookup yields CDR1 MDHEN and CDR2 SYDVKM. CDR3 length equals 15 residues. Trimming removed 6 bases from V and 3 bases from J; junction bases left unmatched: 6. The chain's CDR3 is CASRPSSGVYNEQFF. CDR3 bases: TGTGCCAGCAGGCCCTCTAGCGGGGTCTACAATGAGCAGTTCTTC.

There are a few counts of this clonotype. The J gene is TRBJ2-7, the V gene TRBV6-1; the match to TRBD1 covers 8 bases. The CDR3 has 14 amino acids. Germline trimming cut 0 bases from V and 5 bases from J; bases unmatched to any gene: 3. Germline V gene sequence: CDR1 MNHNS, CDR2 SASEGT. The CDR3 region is CASSEALTGDEQYF. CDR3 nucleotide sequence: TGTGCCAGCAGTGAAGCCCTGACAGGGGACGAGCAGTACTTC.

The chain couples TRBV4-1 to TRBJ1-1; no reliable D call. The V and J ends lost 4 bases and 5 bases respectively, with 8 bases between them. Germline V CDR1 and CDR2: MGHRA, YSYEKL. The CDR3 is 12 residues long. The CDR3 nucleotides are TGCGCCAGCAGCCTCTGGAGGACTGAAGCTTTCTTT. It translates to CASSLWRTEAFF.

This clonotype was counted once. In nucleotides, the CDR3 is TGTGCCAGCAGTTACGCATTCGGTTCGGGAAAGAACACTGAAGCTTTCTTT. Translating gives CASSYAFGSGKNTEAFF. This rearrangement joins TRBV6-5 to TRBJ1-1; D gene uncertain. Germline V gene lookup returns CDR1 MNHEY and CDR2 SVGAGI. The CDR3 runs to 17 residues. Trimming removed 2 bases from V and 1 base from J, with 17 bases in between.

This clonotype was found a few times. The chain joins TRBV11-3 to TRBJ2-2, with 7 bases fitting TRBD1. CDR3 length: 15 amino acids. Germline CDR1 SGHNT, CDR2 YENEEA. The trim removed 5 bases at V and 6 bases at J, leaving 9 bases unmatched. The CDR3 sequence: CASSTTGVGAGELFF. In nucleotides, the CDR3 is TGTGCCAGCAGCACCACAGGGGTTGGAGCCGGGGAGCTGTTTTTT.

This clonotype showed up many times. The CDR3 sequence: CASSVDARGSQPQHF. The CDR3 bases are TGCGCCAGCAGTGTAGACGCCCGAGGGAGTCAGCCCCAGCATTTT. V is TRBV4-3 and J is TRBJ1-5; D unclear. V lost 6 bases, J lost 6 bases, and 18 bases lay in between. This CDR3 has 15 amino acids. Germline CDR1 LGHNA, CDR2 YSLEER.

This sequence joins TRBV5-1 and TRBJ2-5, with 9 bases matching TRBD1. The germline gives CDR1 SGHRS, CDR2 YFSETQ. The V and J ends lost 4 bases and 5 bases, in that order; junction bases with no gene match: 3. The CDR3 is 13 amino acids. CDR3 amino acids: CASSKDRGETQYF. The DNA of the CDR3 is TGCGCCAGCAGCAAGGACAGGGGTGAGACCCAGTACTTC.

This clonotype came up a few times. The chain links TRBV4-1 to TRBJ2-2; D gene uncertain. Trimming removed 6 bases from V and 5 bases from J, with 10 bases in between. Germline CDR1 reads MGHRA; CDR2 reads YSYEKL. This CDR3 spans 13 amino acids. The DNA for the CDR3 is TGCGCCAGCAGTTGGCATATGACCGGGGAGCTGTTTTTT. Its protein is CASSWHMTGELFF.

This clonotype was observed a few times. CDR3 sequence: CASSLTLLNEKLFF. DNA of the CDR3: TGCGCCAGCAGCCTGACCCTCCTTAATGAAAAACTGTTTTTT. This chain links TRBV5-1 with TRBJ1-4, with D hard to call. Per germline, CDR1 SGHRS and CDR2 YFSETQ. V lost 4 bases to trimming and J lost 4 bases, with 11 bases between them. CDR3 length: 14 amino acids. Combining the CDR3 with reference TRBV5-1 and TRBJ1-4 gives the whole variable domain KAGVTQTPRYLIKTRGQQVTLSCSPISGHRSVSWYQQTPGQGLQFLFEYFSETQRNKGNFPGRFSGRQFSNSRSEMNVSTLELGDSALYLCASSLTLLNEKLFFGSGTQLSVL.

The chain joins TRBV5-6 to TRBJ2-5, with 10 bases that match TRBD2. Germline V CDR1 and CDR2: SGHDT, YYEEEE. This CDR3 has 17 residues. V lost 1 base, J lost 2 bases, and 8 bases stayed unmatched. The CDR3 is CASSLFSRTSGQETQYF. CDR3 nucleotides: TGTGCCAGCAGCTTGTTTTCTCGGACTAGCGGACAAGAGACCCAGTACTTC.

The CDR3 is CAWGGAPAEETQYF. CDR3 DNA sequence: TGTGCCTGGGGGGGGGCCCCGGCGGAAGAGACCCAGTACTTC. The gene calls are TRBV30 and TRBJ2-5; TRBD2 might be the D (7 bases). The CDR3 has 14 residues. Trimming removed 5 bases at V and 3 bases at J, with 16 bases between. Germline V gene lookup returns CDR1 GTSNPN and CDR2 SVGIG (reference sequence). The whole variable domain, filled in from reference TRBV30 and TRBJ2-5, reads SQTIHQWPATLVQPVGSPLSLECTVEGTSNPNLYWYRQAAGRGLQLLFYSVGIGQISSEVPQNLSASRPQDRQFILSSKKLLLSDSGFYLCAWGGAPAEETQYFGPGTRLLVL.

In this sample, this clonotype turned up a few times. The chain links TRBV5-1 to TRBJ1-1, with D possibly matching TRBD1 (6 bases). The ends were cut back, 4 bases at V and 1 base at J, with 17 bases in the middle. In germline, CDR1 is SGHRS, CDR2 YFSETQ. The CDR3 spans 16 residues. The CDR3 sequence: CASSRISRTANTEAFF. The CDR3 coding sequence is TGCGCCAGCAGCCGAATATCTCGGACAGCGAACACTGAAGCTTTCTTT.

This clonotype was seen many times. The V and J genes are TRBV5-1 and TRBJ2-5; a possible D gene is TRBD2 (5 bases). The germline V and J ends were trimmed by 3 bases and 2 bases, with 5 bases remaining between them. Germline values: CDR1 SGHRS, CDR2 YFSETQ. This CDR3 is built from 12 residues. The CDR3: CASSSGQETQYF. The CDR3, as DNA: TGCGCCAGCAGCTCGGGACAAGAGACCCAGTACTTC.

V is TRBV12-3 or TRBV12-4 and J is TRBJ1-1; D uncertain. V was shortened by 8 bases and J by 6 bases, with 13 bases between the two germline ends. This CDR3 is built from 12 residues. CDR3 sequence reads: CASAPNPPEAFF. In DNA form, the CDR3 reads TGTGCCAGCGCCCCTAACCCCCCTGAAGCTTTCTTT.

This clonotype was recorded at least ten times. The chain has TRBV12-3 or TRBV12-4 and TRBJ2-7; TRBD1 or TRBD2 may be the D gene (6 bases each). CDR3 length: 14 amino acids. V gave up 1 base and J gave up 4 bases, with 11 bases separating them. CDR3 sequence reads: CASSLDTGAYEQYF. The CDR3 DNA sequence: TGTGCCAGCAGTTTAGATACGGGGGCATACGAGCAGTACTTC.

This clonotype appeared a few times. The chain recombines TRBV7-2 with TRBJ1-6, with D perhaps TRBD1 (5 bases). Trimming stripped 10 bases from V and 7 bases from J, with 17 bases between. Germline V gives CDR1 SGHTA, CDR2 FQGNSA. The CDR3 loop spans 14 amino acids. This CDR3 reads CAIRGGASNSPLHF. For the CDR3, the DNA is TGTGCCATCCGGGGAGGGGCATCCAATTCACCCCTCCACTTT.